This TCR beta chain was sequenced during a study of T-cell reconstitution after alpha-beta-depleted transplantation in children. Preparing the TCRbeta library involved the use of unique molecular identifiers. MiXCR was run by TCRdb on the PCR reads, yielding one entry per CDR3 protein. The table includes about 540,000 distinct CDR3 sequences, 15% to 20% detected once. Trimming shortened V by 6 bases and J by 2 bases, and 17 bases separated the two germline ends. The CDR3 consists of 15 residues. Material: PBMCs from the stem cell graft donor, obtained from the stem cell graft. The TCR comes from a human donor who donated a stem cell graft to a child with acute lymphoblastic leukemia. This chain uses TRBV12-3 or TRBV12-4 with TRBJ2-7; D might be TRBD1 (6 bases). In nucleotides, the CDR3 is TGTGCCAGCAGCAAACCTACAGGGCCTCCCTACGAGCAGTACTTC. It specifies CASSKPTGPPYEQYF.